These 32 T cell receptor beta chains share one sample of origin, sequenced in a study of control samples from healthy donors and cancer patients. This table comes from immunoSEQ multiplex PCR, and its TCRdb copy is limited to in-frame clones, with some not included. The data contain tens of thousands of clones, around 80% of them seen just once; the ten biggest clones take up over 9.5%. Sequenced input: blood. These receptors were collected from a man between 65 and 85 years old in good health.

The rearrangement joins TRBV11-3 to TRBJ2-1, with D tentatively TRBD1 (5 bases). From germline, CDR1 is SGHNT and CDR2 YENEEA. The CDR3 runs to 15 residues. V was pared by 0 bases and J by 7 bases, with 13 bases between. CDR3 sequence: CASSLDERTGNEQFF. As DNA, the CDR3 is TGTGCCAGCAGCTTAGACGAGCGTACAGGTAATGAGCAGTTCTTC.

This clone was recorded a few times. V and J are TRBV4-2 and TRBJ2-3, with 11 bases lining up with TRBD2. J gave up 4 bases and V 3 bases, and 6 bases lay outside the gene matches. This CDR3 is built from 16 residues. CDR1 and CDR2 (germline): LGHNA, YNFKEQ. The chain's CDR3 is CASSQLSGRAADTQYF. Written as DNA, the CDR3 is TGTGCCAGCAGCCAGCTTAGCGGGAGGGCCGCAGATACGCAGTATTTT.

The chain couples TRBV5-1 to TRBJ1-5; D is possibly TRBD1 (6 bases). The CDR3 spans 13 residues. V shed 4 bases and J shed 4 bases, with 9 bases lying between them. The germline gives CDR1 SGHRS, CDR2 YFSETQ. The CDR3 sequence: CASSQGQNQPQHF. The CDR3 nucleotides are TGCGCCAGCAGCCAAGGACAGAATCAGCCCCAGCATTTT.

This clone has more than one count but fewer than ten. V and J are TRBV2 and TRBJ2-7, with D uncertain. With 5 bases removed from V and 7 bases from J, the gap between germline ends came to 15 bases. This CDR3 comprises 13 residues. Looked up from germline, CDR1 is SNHLY and CDR2 is FYNNEI. CDR3 residues: CASSRSALGEQYF. DNA for the CDR3: TGTGCCAGCAGTCGGTCCGCCCTCGGGGAGCAGTACTTC.

The chain joins TRBV11-2 to TRBJ1-1; tentatively, D is TRBD1 (6 bases). V was cut by 1 base and J by 4 bases, with 10 bases left in between. The CDR3 extends over 14 amino acids. Germline V CDR1 and CDR2: SGHAT, FQNNGV. The CDR3 spells CASSLALGGTEAFF. The CDR3, as DNA: TGTGCCAGCAGCTTAGCGCTAGGGGGCACTGAAGCTTTCTTT.

In its sample, this clone was seen once. The V gene is TRBV7-2, the J gene TRBJ2-7, with TRBD1 matching over 7 bases. V lost 1 base and J lost 3; bases outside the gene matches: 6. This CDR3 contains 15 residues. Germline V gene sequence: CDR1 SGHTA, CDR2 FQGNSA. The CDR3 spells CASSLVAGGIYEQYF. The CDR3 DNA follows: TGTGCCAGCAGCTTAGTAGCAGGGGGAATCTACGAGCAGTACTTC.

Comment on this clone: The same CDR3 is also encoded by other DNA sequences in this sample. The V and J genes are TRBV10-3 and TRBJ1-4; D call uncertain. V lost 1 base and J lost 4, with 10 bases in between. CDR3 size: 15 residues. Per germline, CDR1 ENHRY and CDR2 SYGVKD. The CDR3 loop reads CAISEFEANNEKLFF. The CDR3 region has the DNA TGTGCCATCAGTGAGTTCGAGGCAAATAATGAAAAACTGTTTTTT.

This clone was counted a single time. Other DNA sequences in this sample translate to the same CDR3. The chain couples TRBV14 to TRBJ1-6; unclear D gene. This CDR3 has 14 amino acids. The V gene lost 3 bases and the J gene lost 3 bases, with 6 bases spanning the gap. Germline CDR1 is SGHDN and CDR2 is FVKESK. The CDR3 coding sequence is TGTGCCAGCAGCCAGGATTTCTATAATTCACCCCTCCACTTT. Encoded protein: CASSQDFYNSPLHF.

V usage is TRBV2 and J usage is TRBJ2-1, with D tentatively TRBD2 (6 bases). The germline gives CDR1 SNHLY, CDR2 FYNNEI. The CDR3 runs 14 residues. Trimming stripped 2 bases from V and 7 bases from J, with 12 bases between. This CDR3 reads CASSEWLAGNEQFF. DNA for the CDR3: TGTGCCAGCAGTGAATGGCTCGCGGGGAATGAGCAGTTCTTC.

J is TRBJ1-1 and V is TRBV28, with D perhaps TRBD1 (6 bases). Germline V gene lookup returns CDR1 MDHEN and CDR2 SYDVKM. This CDR3 has 13 amino acids. V was shortened by 6 bases and J by 6 bases, with 14 bases between the two germline ends. The CDR3 nucleotides are TGTGCCAGCAGCACCAGGGGAAACGCTGAAGCTTTCTTT. Translated, it gives CASSTRGNAEAFF.

The chain couples TRBV5-1 to TRBJ1-4; D is undetermined. The CDR3 extends over 14 amino acids. Looked up from germline, CDR1 is SGHRS and CDR2 is YFSETQ. Trimming shortened V by 1 base and J by 8 bases, and 12 bases separated the two germline ends. The CDR3 sequence is CASSLSTDGEKLFF. DNA of the CDR3: TGCGCCAGCAGCTTGTCTACAGACGGGGAAAAACTGTTTTTT.

The chain recombines TRBV25-1 with TRBJ1-1; no definite D call. The CDR3 sequence is 15 residues long. Germline CDR1 reads MGHDK; CDR2 reads SYGVNS. Trimming stripped 4 bases from V and 4 bases from J, with 16 bases between. The CDR3 region is CASSGGWGASTEAFF. The CDR3 DNA sequence: TGTGCCAGCAGTGGGGGTTGGGGAGCAAGCACTGAAGCTTTCTTT.

This chain connects TRBV9 to TRBJ1-2, with D tentatively TRBD1 (5 bases). The CDR3 consists of 15 residues. Per the germline V gene, CDR1 is SGDLS and CDR2 is YYNGEE. Trimming removed 0 bases at V and 0 bases at J, with 9 bases between. The CDR3 DNA sequence: TGTGCCAGCAGCGTAGATTGGGACTCTAACTATGGCTACACCTTC. It encodes CASSVDWDSNYGYTF. Together with reference TRBV9 and TRBJ1-2, the CDR3 gives the full variable domain: DSGVTQTPKHLITATGQRVTLRCSPRSGDLSVYWYQQSLDQGLQFLIQYYNGEERAKGNILERFSAQQFPDLHSELNLSSLELGDSALYFCASSVDWDSNYGYTFGSGTRLTVV.

This chain connects TRBV19 to TRBJ2-1, with 10 bases matching TRBD1. CDR1 is LNHDA and CDR2 is SQIVND in the germline V gene (reference sequence). V shed 5 bases, J shed 4 bases, and the junction held 5 bases outside the gene matches. The CDR3 is 15 amino acids. The CDR3 DNA sequence: TGTGCCAGTAGTTCCGACAGGGGGCCTTACAATGAGCAGTTCTTC. Translated: CASSSDRGPYNEQFF.

V and J are TRBV7-8 and TRBJ1-5; 7 positions match TRBD1. Germline V gene lookup returns CDR1 SGHVS and CDR2 FQNEAQ. This CDR3 spans 17 amino acids. V was pared by 1 base and J by 0 bases, with 6 bases of the junction left unmatched. This CDR3 is CASSLGRGTASNQPQHF. DNA of the CDR3: TGTGCCAGCAGCTTAGGCCGGGGGACAGCTAGCAATCAGCCCCAGCATTTT.

The rearrangement links TRBV5-1 to TRBJ2-1, with TRBD1 matching over 7 bases. Trimming cost V 2 bases and J 6 bases; bases outside gene matches: 8. Per the germline V gene, CDR1 is SGHRS and CDR2 is YFSETQ. The CDR3 contains 15 residues. DNA of the CDR3: TGCGCCAGCAGCTTTTTAGGGGGCGCAGTCAATGAGCAGTTCTTC. Translated: CASSFLGGAVNEQFF.

CDR3 amino acids: CASSSKRGDSYNEQFF. The CDR3 region has the DNA TGTGCCAGCAGTTCTAAAAGAGGGGACTCTTACAATGAGCAGTTCTTC. This chain uses TRBV6-6 with TRBJ2-1; tentatively, D is TRBD2 (6 bases). Trimming pared 4 bases from V and 4 bases from J, leaving 17 bases between. The CDR3 consists of 16 residues. Germline V lookup: CDR1 MNHNY, CDR2 SVGAGI (reference sequence).

The chain is built from TRBV7-2 and TRBJ2-2; 8 bases align to TRBD2. Germline-derived CDR1 and CDR2 are SGHTA and FQGNSA. The CDR3 is 16 residues long. V lost 1 base and J lost 0; bases outside the gene matches: 1. For the CDR3, the DNA is TGTGCCAGCAGCTTAGTAGCGGGGACGAACACCGGGGAGCTGTTTTTT. It is translated as CASSLVAGTNTGELFF.

The chain combines TRBV29-1 with TRBJ1-2; no clear D gene. Germline V gives CDR1 SQVTM, CDR2 ANQGSEA. The CDR3 is 13 residues long. V lost 3 bases and J 4 bases, leaving 12 bases between the germline ends. The CDR3 sequence is CSVDRTASYGYTF. CDR3 DNA: TGCAGCGTTGACCGTACAGCTAGCTATGGCTACACCTTC.

The rearrangement uses TRBV6-5 and TRBJ1-1; D unresolved. Trimming pared 2 bases from V and 0 bases from J, leaving 13 bases between. The CDR3 has 16 residues. Germline lookup yields CDR1 MNHEY and CDR2 SVGAGI. CDR3 residues: CASSYLPGNMNTEAFF. CDR3 in DNA: TGTGCCAGCAGTTACCTGCCAGGTAACATGAACACTGAAGCTTTCTTT.

In this sample, this clone turned up once. The rearrangement joins TRBV5-4 to TRBJ1-2, with D perhaps matching TRBD1 (5 bases). The germline V gene has CDR1 SGHNT and CDR2 YYREEE (reference sequence). V was pared by 4 bases and J by 4 bases, with 17 bases between. This CDR3 is 15 amino acids long. CDR3 DNA sequence: TGTGCCAGCAGCCGGCCCCTCGACAGTGGCTATGGCTACACCTTC. Translated, it gives CASSRPLDSGYGYTF.

The chain combines TRBV5-8 with TRBJ1-5; D is perhaps TRBD1 (6 bases). The V gene's germline CDR1 is SGHTS and CDR2 YDEGEE. Trimming cost V 4 bases and J 7 bases, with 18 bases left between them. The CDR3 totals 15 residues. The CDR3 DNA reads as TGTGCCAGCAGCCTGGCACAGGGACAAGGACAGCCCCAGCATTTT. Amino acids: CASSLAQGQGQPQHF.

The V call is TRBV15, the J call TRBJ2-7; a weak D match, TRBD1 (5 bases). Trimming pared 0 bases from V and 5 bases from J, leaving 8 bases between. The CDR3 totals 13 residues. Germline V CDR1 and CDR2: LNHNV, YYDKDF (reference sequence). This CDR3 reads CATSREKGNEQYF. CDR3 DNA sequence: TGTGCCACCAGCAGAGAAAAGGGGAACGAGCAGTACTTC.

V and J are TRBV11-2 and TRBJ2-7; no definite D call. This CDR3 has 12 residues. Germline CDR1 is SGHAT and CDR2 is FQNNGV. Trimming left V 0 bases short and J 4 bases short, with 4 bases between. CDR3 DNA: TGTGCCAGCAGCTTAGAGGCATACGAGCAGTACTTC. Protein product: CASSLEAYEQYF.

V gene TRBV3-1 (or the pseudogene TRBV3-2) combines with J gene TRBJ2-2; possibly TRBD1 for D (5 bases). The germline CDR1 and CDR2 sequences are LGHDT and YNNKEL (reference sequence). The CDR3 is 15 residues long. The V end was cut by 5 bases, the J end by 0 bases, with 10 bases between. As DNA, the CDR3 is TGTGCCAGCAGCTATAGCAGGGCGAACACCGGGGAGCTGTTTTTT. It yields the protein CASSYSRANTGELFF.

The J gene is TRBJ1-5, the V gene TRBV2; D is unresolved. CDR1 SNHLY and CDR2 FYNNEI come from the germline V gene. This CDR3 is built from 13 residues. The CDR3 region is CGSRRDSNQPQHF. For the CDR3, the DNA is TGTGGAAGCCGGAGGGATAGCAATCAGCCCCAGCATTTT.

This chain uses TRBV7-2 with TRBJ2-2; 13 bases are shared with TRBD2. The CDR3 length is 16 residues. J lost 6 bases, V lost 1 base, and 2 bases had no gene match. Germline V gene data show CDR1 as SGHTA and CDR2 as FQGNSA. The CDR3 DNA sequence: TGTGCCAGCAGCTTAGGACTAGCGGGAGGTTCCGGGGAGCTGTTTTTT. It yields the protein CASSLGLAGGSGELFF.

This clone was detected only once. The junction shows a germline mismatch at one end, possibly a read error. This rearrangement joins TRBV2 to TRBJ2-1; TRBD2 agrees at 8 bases. Germline V lookup: CDR1 SNHLY, CDR2 FYNNEI. CDR3 length equals 15 residues. This chain's CDR3 is CASSEAGARFNEQFF. CDR3 in DNA: TGTGCCAGCAGCGAAGCGGGGGCGCGGTTCAATGAGCAGTTCTTC.

The chain uses TRBV28 and TRBJ2-7, with D unresolved. The CDR3 contains 16 residues. V lost 5 bases and J 0 bases, leaving 17 bases between the germline ends. Germline CDR1 reads MDHEN; CDR2 reads SYDVKM. CDR3 protein: CASSPLGQASSYEQYF. CDR3 nucleotide sequence: TGTGCCAGCAGTCCGCTCGGGCAGGCCAGCTCCTACGAGCAGTACTTC.

This sequence joins TRBV7-6 and TRBJ2-3, with 9 bases lining up with TRBD2. J lost 1 base, V lost 1 base, and 3 bases had no gene match. The CDR3 extends over 16 amino acids. Germline V gives CDR1 SGHVS, CDR2 FNYEAQ. This CDR3 is CASSLVAGAGTDTQYF. The CDR3 DNA reads as TGTGCCAGCAGCTTAGTAGCGGGAGCCGGCACAGATACGCAGTATTTT.

This sequence joins TRBV7-9 and TRBJ2-2; D uncertain. This CDR3 has 14 amino acids. Germline V gene sequence: CDR1 SEHNR, CDR2 FQNEAQ (reference sequence). Trimming took 3 bases from V and 1 from J, leaving 6 bases between them. CDR3 sequence (DNA): TGTGCCAGCAGCTTTCACTGGAACACCGGGGAGCTGTTTTTT. Residues: CASSFHWNTGELFF.

The chain has TRBV28 and TRBJ2-3, with 12 bases lining up with TRBD2. Germline CDR1 reads MDHEN; CDR2 reads SYDVKM. The CDR3 runs to 18 residues. V gave up 8 bases and J gave up 3 bases; unmatched junction bases: 15. CDR3 bases: TGTGCCAGCTCCCGGCCTAAAACGACTAGCGGGAGAACAGATACGCAGTATTTT. It specifies CASSRPKTTSGRTDTQYF.